This TCR beta chain derives from a study of human T cells and chemical hapten exposure (dated by TCRdb to 2020 to 2023). A note on the overall study: For sensitization, 2% DPC in acetone was applied to a roughly 2 cm by roughly 2 cm area of upper inner arm skin. Patients additionally received weekly therapeutic DPC doses to the scalp throughout the approximately 25-week study period. Patch testing was done on the upper back using Finn chambers containing 0.01% DPC, and results were scored after 6 days according to International Contact Dermatitis Research Group standards. Most of the patients in the cohort were female, and the cohort covered alopecia areata with under or over 50% scalp involvement, alopecia totalis and alopecia universalis. Libraries were pooled for sequencing, and variation in per-sample TCR yields was attributed mainly to small differences in library volumes within the pool. The study tracked peripheral blood TCR repertoire changes in vivo during primary and secondary sensitization to the hapten diphenylcyclopropenone (DPC) in alopecia patients. Blood samples were taken from patients before sensitization (week 0) and at 2, 6 and about 24 weeks after DPC sensitization. Approximately 28 alopecia patients gave blood for TCR sequencing at one to four time points (pre-sensitization, 2, 6 and 24 weeks).

During library preparation, unique molecular identifiers were attached to individual cDNA molecules so that TCRs could be counted in a quantitative, reproducible way. From each blood RNA sample, both TCR alpha and TCR beta chains were sequenced. The original methods were these. A median of approximately 96,000 TCRs per sample was observed, with a range of about 20,000 to 750,000. V, J and CDR3 annotation of the TCR reads was carried out using the Decombinator software suite. For the PS versus PT1 abundance plots, all samples were subsampled to the same number of TCRs (28,000). Expanded TCRs were defined as absent before sensitization and observed at least eight times at the 2-week time point. TCRdb reprocessed the public reads (quality trimming at Q25 with fastp, clone calling with MiXCR) and kept in-frame beta chains. Rows merge per CDR3 protein into single entries with the most common DNA and genes. None of the V and J calls come from the authors' own analysis; TCRdb made them. The sample has fewer than 550 distinct CDR3 sequences on record, 85% to 95% of them singletons. 20% to 25% of the sample is taken by the ten largest.

The treatment or condition label of this sample denotes: therapeutic diphenylcyclopropenone sensitization with weekly scalp DPC. Blood at each patch-test visit was drawn before the patch test was applied. Eligible patients were aged 18 to 70, diagnosed with alopecia, deemed suitable for DPC therapy, and excluded if pregnant. Total RNA was isolated from unfractionated whole blood collected in Tempus Blood RNA tubes. Notes on this clonotype: It lacks a known antigen. No base quality values were provided; no much bigger clone lies one nucleotide off.

Study-wide findings and limitations: Patch test score correlated positively with the number of PT1 expanded TCRs, reaching significance at thresholds 8, 16 and 32 but not at 4. DPC sensitization did not change how many TCRs were above 1 in 1000 frequency, and no evidence was found of alterations in global repertoire structure. Because every patient had alopecia, a presumed autoimmune disease, the patients' immune response might differ from that of healthy individuals. Expanded TCRs formed significantly more large CDR3 similarity clusters than pre-sensitization or healthy control sets, consistent with antigen-driven responses. Repeated subsampling changed both the strength of the expansion versus patch-test correlation and the threshold at which that correlation became significant.

From the cysteine up to the phenylalanine, the CDR3 has a length of 13 residues. Of all the DNA, just the CDR3 is kept, 39 bases in frame from base 1. CDR1 and CDR2 are drawn from the germline V gene: MDHEN, SYDVKM. V was cut back by 5 bases and J by 6 bases, leaving a gap of 11 bases between them. The sequencing here drew on whole blood, taken before DPC sensitization or 2, 6, or about 24 weeks after (not recorded which). The receptor was derived from an adult with alopecia areata. Some clones in this sample may be carry-over from other donors' samples. This table probably holds off-target reads from a library built for another chain. Recombination joined TRBV28 with TRBJ2-1; too little of a D gene remains to name it. Here the CDR3 is given as CASSPASANEQFF. The nucleotide sequence reads TGTGCCAGCAGTCCGGCGTCGGCCAATGAGCAGTTCTTC. The CDR3 plus the reference TRBV28 and TRBJ2-1 genes for the other parts give the full variable domain: DVKVTQSSRYLVKRTGEKVFLECVQDMDHENMFWYRQDPGLGLRLIYFSYDVKMKEKGDIPEGYSVSREKKERFSLILESASTNQTSMYLCASSPASANEQFFGPGTRLTVL.